This passage covers 30 T cell receptor beta chains from one sample sequenced in a study of T cell responses to AZD1222 COVID-19 vaccine. Produced via immunoSEQ multiplex PCR; TCRdb's table is partial and in-frame only. This repertoire shows roughly 100,000 clones, about 91% found once; its top ten account for 44%. Sequenced material: peripheral blood, taken 28 days after the second AZD1222 dose. The receptors shown here come from an adult who received the AZD1222 COVID-19 vaccine.

V usage is TRBV28 and J usage is TRBJ2-4, with 9 bases fitting TRBD1. The V gene's germline CDR1 is MDHEN and CDR2 SYDVKM. The CDR3 is made up of 15 amino acids. V shed 3 bases and J 7 bases; nucleotides not matched to a gene: 7. This chain's CDR3 is CASSFRDRVWNIQYF. As DNA, the CDR3 is TGTGCCAGCAGTTTCCGGGACAGGGTGTGGAACATTCAGTACTTC. The whole variable domain, remainder taken from reference TRBV28 and TRBJ2-4, is DVKVTQSSRYLVKRTGEKVFLECVQDMDHENMFWYRQDPGLGLRLIYFSYDVKMKEKGDIPEGYSVSREKKERFSLILESASTNQTSMYLCASSFRDRVWNIQYFGAGTRLSVL.

This chain connects TRBV4-3 to TRBJ2-1, with 9 bases that match TRBD2. The length of the CDR3 is 16 residues. After removal of 0 bases from V and 8 bases from J, the junction contained 8 bases not matched to a gene. Germline assignment: CDR1 LGHNA and CDR2 YSLEER. The CDR3: CASSQDLGSGSDEQFF. The CDR3, as DNA: TGCGCCAGCAGCCAAGATCTAGGTAGCGGGAGCGATGAGCAGTTCTTC.

This clone was found a few times. The rearrangement uses TRBV28 and TRBJ2-7; no clear D gene. V lost 6 bases to trimming and J lost 3 bases, with 12 bases between them. CDR1 and CDR2 from the germline V gene are MDHEN and SYDVKM. This CDR3 spans 13 amino acids. The CDR3 loop is CASSPKTNYEQYF. The DNA for the CDR3 is TGTGCCAGCAGCCCCAAAACAAACTACGAGCAGTACTTC.

This clone was detected a few times. The V gene is TRBV3-1 (or the pseudogene TRBV3-2), the J gene TRBJ1-1; tentatively, D is TRBD1 (6 bases). The CDR3 has 16 amino acids. The germline CDR1 and CDR2 sequences are LGHDT and YNNKEL (reference sequence). Between the trimmed V and J ends, which lost 0 bases and 2 bases, there was a span of 13 bases. As DNA, the CDR3 is TGTGCCAGCAGCCAAGATGAAGTCAGGGGCAACACTGAAGCTTTCTTT. It specifies CASSQDEVRGNTEAFF.

The chain has TRBV9 and TRBJ2-7; 11 nucleotides line up with TRBD2. After removal of 3 bases from V and 6 bases from J, the junction contained 5 bases not matched to a gene. CDR1 is SGDLS, CDR2 YYNGEE, per germline. This CDR3 has 14 residues. DNA of the CDR3: TGTGCCAGCAGCGGGACTAGCGGGTCGACCGAGCAGTACTTC. This encodes CASSGTSGSTEQYF.

This clone was seen only a few times. The chain combines TRBV5-6 with TRBJ2-7; 7 positions match TRBD2. Germline CDR1 is SGHDT and CDR2 is YYEEEE. Losses at the gene ends were 5 bases for V and 2 bases for J; bases not matched to a gene: 10. The CDR3 extends over 15 amino acids. The chain's CDR3 is CASRPSGGGAYEQYF. In DNA form, the CDR3 reads TGTGCCAGCAGACCTTCGGGAGGTGGGGCCTACGAGCAGTACTTC.

The chain uses TRBV7-2 and TRBJ2-7; D ambiguous. Germline CDR1 is SGHTA and CDR2 is FQGNSA. With 5 bases removed from V and 6 bases from J, the gap between germline ends came to 17 bases. This CDR3 region has 14 residues. This CDR3 reads CASSQAGPWGEQYF. The CDR3, as DNA: TGTGCCAGCAGCCAAGCCGGACCTTGGGGCGAGCAGTACTTC.

CDR3 sequence: CASSLGLNTEAFF. The CDR3 DNA follows: TGTGCCAGCAGTTTAGGGTTGAACACTGAAGCTTTCTTT. The chain couples TRBV28 to TRBJ1-1; D not certain. The V end was cut by 2 bases, the J end by 0 bases, with 4 bases between. The germline CDR1 and CDR2 sequences are MDHEN and SYDVKM. CDR3 length equals 13 residues. The full variable domain, its missing parts supplied by reference TRBV28 and TRBJ1-1, is DVKVTQSSRYLVKRTGEKVFLECVQDMDHENMFWYRQDPGLGLRLIYFSYDVKMKEKGDIPEGYSVSREKKERFSLILESASTNQTSMYLCASSLGLNTEAFFGQGTRLTVV.

The V gene is TRBV5-6, the J gene TRBJ1-4; the D is unclear. Germline V lookup: CDR1 SGHDT, CDR2 YYEEEE. The V end lost 7 bases, the J end lost 1 base, and 14 bases lay between the germline ends. This CDR3 contains 15 residues. In DNA form, the CDR3 reads TGTGCCAGCCGTTCTTACAGAGGAACTAATGAAAAACTGTTTTTT. Residues: CASRSYRGTNEKLFF.

V gene TRBV19 combines with J gene TRBJ2-7, with 11 bases fitting TRBD1. The germline gives CDR1 LNHDA, CDR2 SQIVND (reference sequence). CDR3 length: 15 residues. V lost 5 bases, J lost 6 bases, and 9 bases stayed unmatched. The CDR3 nucleotides read TGTGCCAGTAGTGTCATTCCGGGACAGGGGGGCGAGCAGTACTTC. Translation: CASSVIPGQGGEQYF.

The chain uses TRBV11-2 and TRBJ2-4; 8 nucleotides agree with TRBD2. This CDR3 contains 17 residues. The germline gives CDR1 SGHAT, CDR2 FQNNGV. With 2 bases clipped from V and 1 base from J, the junction kept 7 bases outside the gene matches. The chain's CDR3 is CASSLREGGRAKNIQYF. The DNA for the CDR3 is TGTGCCAGCAGCTTACGGGAGGGGGGACGGGCCAAAAACATTCAGTACTTC.

This clone occurred once. The chain recombines TRBV5-1 with TRBJ2-1, with no clear D. The CDR3 has 13 amino acids. V was trimmed by 4 bases and J by 5 bases, leaving 10 bases between them. CDR1 is SGHRS, CDR2 YFSETQ, per germline. The CDR3 region is CASSLDLNNEQFF. The CDR3 nucleotides are TGCGCCAGCAGCCTGGACCTCAACAATGAGCAGTTCTTC.

The chain has TRBV27 and TRBJ2-7; D may be TRBD1 (7 bases). Germline V gene sequence: CDR1 MNHEY, CDR2 SMNVEV (reference sequence). This CDR3 region has 15 residues. V lost 7 bases, J lost 5 bases, and 21 bases lay in between. This CDR3 is CASTPRTGGEHEQYF. Written as DNA, the CDR3 is TGTGCCAGCACCCCACGGACAGGAGGGGAGCACGAGCAGTACTTC.

This clone appeared many times. The chain links TRBV9 to TRBJ1-1; possibly TRBD1 for D (6 bases). Trimming shortened V by 6 bases and J by 5 bases, and 17 bases separated the two germline ends. There are 14 residues in the CDR3. In germline, CDR1 is SGDLS, CDR2 YYNGEE. In DNA, the CDR3 is TGTGCCAGCACGCAGGGGCCCCTGGGGACTGAAGCTTTCTTT. As protein: CASTQGPLGTEAFF. Supplemented by reference TRBV9 and TRBJ1-1, the full variable domain reads DSGVTQTPKHLITATGQRVTLRCSPRSGDLSVYWYQQSLDQGLQFLIQYYNGEERAKGNILERFSAQQFPDLHSELNLSSLELGDSALYFCASTQGPLGTEAFFGQGTRLTVV.

This clone was seen a single time. The chain carries TRBV14 and TRBJ2-1; 9 bases agree with TRBD1. V lost 6 bases to trimming and J lost 6 bases; unmatched junction nucleotides: 15. The CDR3 consists of 17 residues. Germline loops: CDR1 SGHDN, CDR2 FVKESK. CDR3 protein: CASSRNINLDRGNEQFF. CDR3 nucleotide sequence: TGTGCCAGCAGTCGGAATATAAACTTGGACAGGGGCAATGAGCAGTTCTTC.

The chain carries TRBV11-2 and TRBJ1-1, with D uncertain. CDR3 length equals 12 residues. With 3 bases removed from V and 1 base from J, the gap between germline ends came to 3 bases. Looked up from germline, CDR1 is SGHAT and CDR2 is FQNNGV. CDR3 residues: CASSFTNTEAFF. Here the CDR3 DNA reads TGTGCCAGCAGCTTTACGAACACTGAAGCTTTCTTT.

The genes are TRBV18 and TRBJ2-2, with D possibly being TRBD1 (5 bases). The V and J ends lost 2 bases and 6 bases respectively, with 7 bases between them. This CDR3 has 13 amino acids. CDR1 and CDR2 from the germline V gene are KGHSH and LQKENI. The CDR3 DNA reads TGTGCCAGCTCACCAACAGGATCCGGGGAGCTGTTTTTT. Its protein is CASSPTGSGELFF.

J is TRBJ1-3 and V is TRBV5-4, with 7 bases lining up with TRBD1. Germline trimming cut 2 bases from V and 3 bases from J; bases unmatched to any gene: 5. Looked up from germline, CDR1 is SGHNT and CDR2 is YYREEE (reference sequence). The CDR3 extends over 15 amino acids. DNA for the CDR3: TGTGCCAGCAGCTTTGACAGGGCGTATGGAAACACCATATATTTT. This codes for CASSFDRAYGNTIYF.

The gene calls are TRBV19 and TRBJ1-1; D is ambiguous. From germline, CDR1 is LNHDA and CDR2 SQIVND (reference sequence). There are 15 residues in the CDR3. V lost 6 bases and J lost 1, with 15 bases in between. The CDR3 is CASRTWSLRNTEAFF. The CDR3 DNA sequence: TGTGCCAGTAGAACTTGGAGCCTGAGGAACACTGAAGCTTTCTTT.

The chain employs TRBV30 and TRBJ2-1; maybe TRBD2 (6 bases). Trimming left V 3 bases short and J 5 bases short, with 14 bases between. This CDR3 has 14 residues. Germline CDR1 and CDR2: GTSNPN and SVGIG (reference sequence). Here the CDR3 reads CAWRGASVNNEQFF. In DNA form, the CDR3 reads TGTGCCTGGAGAGGGGCTAGCGTCAACAATGAGCAGTTCTTC.

This rearrangement joins TRBV5-8 to TRBJ1-1; a weak D match, TRBD1 (5 bases). The CDR3 consists of 16 residues. In germline, CDR1 is SGHTS, CDR2 YDEGEE. V lost 6 bases and J 1 base, leaving 19 bases between the germline ends. CDR3 DNA: TGTGCCAGCACCAATGAACGGGGCGTGAGGAACACTGAAGCTTTCTTT. This translates into CASTNERGVRNTEAFF.

The rearrangement uses TRBV7-6 and TRBJ2-4; 8 bases fit TRBD1. The V gene's germline CDR1 is SGHVS and CDR2 FNYEAQ. CDR3 length equals 15 residues. J lost 4 bases, V lost 1 base, and 3 bases had no gene match. For the CDR3, the DNA is TGTGCCAGCAGCTTAGGTACAGGGGGAAAAAACATTCAGTACTTC. Protein sequence: CASSLGTGGKNIQYF.

This CDR3 is CASSLWTGSNTEAFF. CDR3 nucleotides: TGTGCCAGCAGTCTCTGGACAGGATCGAACACTGAAGCTTTCTTT. V is TRBV6-5 and J is TRBJ1-1; 7 bases line up with TRBD1. The CDR3 contains 15 residues. V dropped 5 bases and J dropped 1; count of bases not matched to a gene: 7. The germline V gene encodes CDR1 MNHEY and CDR2 SVGAGI.

The chain recombines TRBV10-3 with TRBJ2-7; no definite D call. This CDR3 is 13 amino acids long. V lost 8 bases to trimming and J lost 3 bases, with 14 bases between them. Looked up from germline, CDR1 is ENHRY and CDR2 is SYGVKD. CDR3 in amino acids: CAIGEGEDYEQYF. The CDR3 region has the DNA TGTGCCATCGGCGAAGGAGAGGACTACGAGCAGTACTTC.

This clone came up a few times. The chain has TRBV2 and TRBJ1-1, with no clear D. Germline CDR1 and CDR2: SNHLY and FYNNEI. CDR3 length equals 13 residues. V shed 6 bases and J shed 1 base, with 9 bases lying between them. The CDR3 here is CASRSLGNTEAFF. CDR3 sequence (DNA): TGTGCCAGCAGATCTTTAGGGAACACTGAAGCTTTCTTT.

CDR3 sequence reads: CASSPTLAGGSNEQFF. The CDR3 DNA is TGTGCCAGCTCACCAACTCTAGCGGGAGGTTCCAATGAGCAGTTCTTC. This chain joins TRBV18 and TRBJ2-1, with TRBD2 matching over 11 bases. The CDR3 spans 16 residues. Germline values: CDR1 KGHSH, CDR2 LQKENI. Trimming at V came to 2 bases and at J to 6 bases, leaving 6 bases not matched to a gene. Variable domain in full (rest from reference TRBV18 and TRBJ2-1): NAGVMQNPRHLVRRRGQEARLRCSPMKGHSHVYWYRQLPEEGLKFMVYLQKENIIDESGMPKERFSAEFPKEGPSILRIQQVVRGDSAAYFCASSPTLAGGSNEQFFGPGTRLTVL.

The gene calls are TRBV6-2 or TRBV6-3 and TRBJ2-5, with TRBD2 matching 10 bases. V shed 2 bases, J shed 4 bases, and the junction held 1 base outside the gene matches. CDR3 size: 14 residues. Germline loops: CDR1 MNHEY, CDR2 SVGEGT. The CDR3 sequence is CASSYTSGAETQYF. In DNA form, the CDR3 reads TGTGCCAGCAGTTACACTAGCGGGGCAGAGACCCAGTACTTC.

The genes are TRBV4-3 and TRBJ2-7, with D maybe TRBD1 (6 bases). Germline lookup yields CDR1 LGHNA and CDR2 YSLEER. Trimming took off 0 bases at V and 4 bases at J, with 16 bases between the two ends. This CDR3 is 16 amino acids long. CDR3 loop: CASSQEGRGGKYEQYF. Written as DNA, the CDR3 is TGCGCCAGCAGCCAAGAGGGCAGGGGTGGGAAGTACGAGCAGTACTTC.

J is TRBJ2-7 and V is TRBV3-1 (or the pseudogene TRBV3-2), with 9 bases lining up with TRBD2. CDR3 length: 17 residues. The germline V gene encodes CDR1 LGHDT and CDR2 YNNKEL (reference sequence). V gave up 4 bases and J gave up 6 bases; unmatched junction bases: 16. In DNA form, the CDR3 reads TGTGCCAGCAGCCCCCCCGGGGGCGGGAGGGCCCTAGCCGAGCAGTACTTC. It translates to CASSPPGGGRALAEQYF.

This clone occurred once. The chain couples TRBV6-5 to TRBJ2-7; TRBD1 matches 10 bases. The CDR3 covers 15 residues. V was pared by 6 bases and J by 1 base, with 6 bases of the junction left unmatched. Per germline, CDR1 MNHEY and CDR2 SVGAGI. The CDR3: CASSPTGGHSYEQYF. CDR3 bases: TGTGCCAGCAGCCCGACAGGGGGCCATTCCTACGAGCAGTACTTC.